The 11 T cell receptor beta chains listed next were all sequenced from one sample in a study of CD8 T cells in ankylosing spondylitis. Findings and limits, study-wide: There was a TCR beta motif, made of several highly homologous variants, that appeared characteristic of ankylosing spondylitis blood.

For these TCRs, the target antigens are not known. TCRdb itself ran the 5' RACE reads through MiXCR, one entry per CDR3 protein. The table has approximately 500,000 distinct CDR3 sequences, roughly an eighth seen once. The specimen sequenced was blood, either unsorted or a sorted T cell fraction (not recorded which). These receptors were obtained from a male donor with ankylosing spondylitis.

A single count supports this clonotype. The genes are TRBV6-2 or TRBV6-3 and TRBJ1-2; D not resolved. Germline values: CDR1 MNHEY, CDR2 SVGEGT. The CDR3 has 11 residues. V was clipped by 10 bases and J by 11 bases, with 17 bases between them. The CDR3 loop is CATVQGPRYTF. CDR3 nucleotides: TGTGCCACCGTGCAAGGTCCGCGGTACACCTTC.

This clonotype appeared many times. This chain links TRBV7-9 with TRBJ2-2; no firm D call. The CDR3 loop spans 13 amino acids. V was shortened by 6 bases and J by 5 bases, with 10 bases between the two germline ends. Per the germline V gene, CDR1 is SEHNR and CDR2 is FQNEAQ (reference sequence). The CDR3 loop is CASRLTVTGELFF. The CDR3 nucleotides are TGTGCCAGCAGGCTGACGGTTACCGGGGAGCTGTTTTTT.

This chain uses TRBV7-9 with TRBJ2-5, with D possibly being TRBD2 (6 bases). Trimming left V 2 bases short and J 4 bases short, with 11 bases between. This CDR3 spans 14 amino acids. Germline loops: CDR1 SEHNR, CDR2 FQNEAQ (reference sequence). CDR3 nucleotides: TGTGCCAGCAGCTTAATGGAGGGAAGAGAGACCCAGTACTTC. The encoded protein is CASSLMEGRETQYF.

This clonotype came up a few times. The chain couples TRBV16 to TRBJ1-6; D gene ambiguous. The CDR3 has 13 amino acids. Germline CDR1 is KGHSY and CDR2 is FQNENV. Trimming left V 1 base short and J 10 bases short, with 8 bases between. This chain's CDR3 is CASSQFTGSPLHF. The CDR3 DNA sequence: TGTGCCAGCAGCCAATTCACCGGGTCACCCCTCCACTTT.

This clonotype appeared a few times. The chain has TRBV15 and TRBJ1-2; the match to TRBD1 covers 10 bases. This CDR3 is built from 14 residues. V was pared by 2 bases and J by 5 bases, with 2 bases of the junction left unmatched. Germline loops: CDR1 LNHNV, CDR2 YYDKDF (reference sequence). The CDR3 reads CATSRRTGGYGYTF. The CDR3 bases are TGTGCCACCAGCAGAAGGACAGGGGGATATGGCTACACCTTC.

The chain carries TRBV6-2 or TRBV6-3 and TRBJ1-5; no firm D call. Germline CDR1 MNHEY, CDR2 SVGEGT. V lost 4 bases and J 5 bases, leaving 12 bases between the germline ends. The CDR3 runs 14 residues. The CDR3 here is CASSLRATDQPQHF. The CDR3 DNA sequence: TGTGCCAGCAGTTTAAGGGCTACGGATCAGCCCCAGCATTTT.

V gene TRBV20-1 combines with J gene TRBJ1-1; 7 bases agree with TRBD1. V lost 5 bases and J lost 1; bases outside the gene matches: 4. CDR1 and CDR2 (germline): DFQATT, SNEGSKA (reference sequence). This CDR3 is 13 amino acids long. Written as DNA, the CDR3 is TGCAGTGCTCGAGGGGACAGGAACACTGAAGCTTTCTTT. Translation: CSARGDRNTEAFF.

This clonotype showed up just a few times. This chain links TRBV10-3 with TRBJ1-3; TRBD1 agrees at 8 bases. The CDR3 loop spans 17 amino acids. CDR1 ENHRY and CDR2 SYGVKD come from the germline V gene. The trim removed 10 bases at V and 0 bases at J, leaving 14 bases unmatched. CDR3 region: CATMTGAGSYSGNTIYF. CDR3 bases: TGTGCCACGATGACAGGGGCCGGCAGTTACTCTGGAAACACCATATATTTT.

The rearrangement uses TRBV11-1 and TRBJ2-7; 10 positions agree with TRBD2. Trimming cost V 6 bases and J 6 bases; bases outside gene matches: 20. The CDR3 consists of 18 residues. Germline CDR1 SGHAT, CDR2 FQDESV (reference sequence). CDR3 sequence reads: CASSLSPAAAGGPGEQYF. The CDR3 region has the DNA TGTGCCAGCAGTTTATCCCCAGCCGCAGCGGGAGGGCCAGGCGAGCAGTACTTC.

This clonotype was seen a handful of times. The chain recombines TRBV20-1 with TRBJ2-1; tentative D call: TRBD2 (5 bases). Germline-derived CDR1 and CDR2 are DFQATT and SNEGSKA (reference sequence). V lost 3 bases and J lost 6, with 18 bases in between. This CDR3 is 15 amino acids long. For the CDR3, the DNA is TGCAGTGCTAGCCCCCCCGGACTGGTTCCCAATGAGCAGTTCTTC. Protein: CSASPPGLVPNEQFF.

This chain joins TRBV20-1 and TRBJ1-1, with a weak D call TRBD1 (5 bases). The CDR3 extends over 14 amino acids. Trimming removed 6 bases from V and 0 bases from J, with 14 bases in between. Germline CDR1 and CDR2: DFQATT and SNEGSKA (reference sequence). CDR3 coding DNA: TGCAGTGCCAAAGAAGCAGGGCTGAACACTGAAGCTTTCTTT. This gives the protein CSAKEAGLNTEAFF.